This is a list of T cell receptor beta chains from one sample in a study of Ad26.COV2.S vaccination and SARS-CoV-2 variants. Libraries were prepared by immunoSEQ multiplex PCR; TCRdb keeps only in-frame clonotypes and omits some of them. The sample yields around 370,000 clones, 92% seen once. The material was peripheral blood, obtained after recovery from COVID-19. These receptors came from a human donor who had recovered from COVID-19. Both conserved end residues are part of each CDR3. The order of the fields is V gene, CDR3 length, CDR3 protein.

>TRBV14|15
CASSRTSGGAEEQYF
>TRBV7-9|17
CASSSPTTGGLTDTQYF
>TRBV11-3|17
CASSLDMGGVGAGELFF
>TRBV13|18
CASSSRPRGRGENSPLHF
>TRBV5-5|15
CASSLHPGQPIGYTF
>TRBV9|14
CASSLFAGDQPQHF
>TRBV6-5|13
CASRKGSSYEQYF
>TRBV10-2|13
CASSEAANQPQHF
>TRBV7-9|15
CASSPNLGGANVLTF
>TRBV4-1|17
CASSQGGLAVAKNIQYF
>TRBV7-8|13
CASSAGQIQPQHF
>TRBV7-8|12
CASSSTVYGYTF
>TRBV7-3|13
CASSKTGEGGYTF
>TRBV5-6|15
CASSYRTGQYYGYTF
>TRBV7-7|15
CASSYRQGGRDEQFF
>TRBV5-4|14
CASSWDRFQETQYF